The clone carrying this TCR beta chain has more than one count but fewer than ten. Its antigen is not identified. This entry is derived from a study of CD8 T cells in ankylosing spondylitis. Notes on the study in general: According to the report, clones linked to the disease were significantly enriched in matched synovial fluid samples taken from ankylosing spondylitis patients. In synovial fluid and blood from reactive arthritis, some motif variants were previously reported. Disease-linked clones were found to be CD8+ and relatively rare in peripheral blood.

The CDR3 runs 16 residues. Looked up from germline, CDR1 is LNHDA and CDR2 is SQIVND (reference sequence). V lost 8 bases to trimming and J lost 3 bases; unmatched junction nucleotides: 10. From the 5' RACE reads, TCRdb called clonotypes with MiXCR, one entry per CDR3 protein. The table has 210,000 or so distinct CDR3 sequences, around 8% seen once; the top ten hold 4.5% to 5%. The chain uses TRBV19 and TRBJ2-6; 7 nucleotides line up with TRBD1. The receptor's source is a female donor with ankylosing spondylitis or in good health (not recorded which). The sequencing input was blood, either unsorted or a sorted T cell fraction (not recorded which). CDR3 nucleotides: TGTGCCAGTCGAGAGGCAGGGGGATTTGGGGCCAACGTCCTGACTTTC. It encodes CASREAGGFGANVLTF.